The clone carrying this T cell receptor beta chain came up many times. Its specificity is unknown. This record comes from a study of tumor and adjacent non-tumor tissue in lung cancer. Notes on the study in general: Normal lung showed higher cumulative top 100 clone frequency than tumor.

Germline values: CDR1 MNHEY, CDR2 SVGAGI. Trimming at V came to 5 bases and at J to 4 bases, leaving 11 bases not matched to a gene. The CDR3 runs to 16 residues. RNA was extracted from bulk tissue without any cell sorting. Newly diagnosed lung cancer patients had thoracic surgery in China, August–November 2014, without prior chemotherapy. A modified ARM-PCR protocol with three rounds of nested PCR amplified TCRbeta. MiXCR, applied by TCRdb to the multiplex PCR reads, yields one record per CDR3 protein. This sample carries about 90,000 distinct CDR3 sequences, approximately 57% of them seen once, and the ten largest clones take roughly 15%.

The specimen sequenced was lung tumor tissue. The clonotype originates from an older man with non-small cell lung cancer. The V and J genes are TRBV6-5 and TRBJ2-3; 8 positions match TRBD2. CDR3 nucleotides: TGTGCCAGCAGTCCCCGTGGAGCGGGAGTTGCAGATACGCAGTATTTT. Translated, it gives CASSPRGAGVADTQYF.